Listed below are T cell receptor beta chains from one sample, sequenced in a study of CD8 T cells in Susac syndrome. A single record per CDR3 protein comes from TCRdb applying MiXCR to the immunoSEQ multiplex PCR reads. The table has approximately 200,000 distinct CDR3 sequences, 95% seen once. Sequenced: CD4+ T cells from PBMCs. The source of these receptors is a human donor with multiple sclerosis. The conserved cysteine and the conserved F or W are not part of the CDR3 here.

TRBJ2-1,TRBV2,ASSASRVNEQF
TRBJ1-2,TRBV5-1,ASSLATGNYGYT
TRBJ2-7,TRBV6-6,ASNQGLREQY
TRBJ2-3,TRBV10-3,AISTQGADTQY
TRBJ2-1,TRBV20-1,SAKTSLAYNEQF
TRBJ2-1,TRBV20-1,SAVDDNEQF
TRBJ2-5,TRBV20-1,SAPTWGDQETQY
TRBJ1-1,TRBV6-5,ASSRTNTEAF
TRBJ2-1,TRBV20-1,SAHHTSEQF
TRBJ1-4,TRBV27,ASKPTGREKLF
TRBJ2-5,TRBV5-1,ASSLNSGTETQY
TRBJ2-3,TRBV11-2,ASRSHREPSTDTQY
TRBJ2-7,TRBV2,ASSSTPGGSYEQY
TRBJ1-2,TRBV6-2/TRBV6-3,ASSYFVSYGYT
TRBJ2-1,TRBV14,ASSQLGGVPANEQF
TRBJ2-7,TRBV7-2,ASSLAGMAYEQY
TRBJ2-6,TRBV6-5,ASTGNSGANVLT
TRBJ2-1,TRBV29-1,SVEPAGGNEQF
TRBJ1-5,TRBV15,ARTKPQH
TRBJ2-3,TRBV20-1,SANPSGQTLTDTQY
TRBJ1-1,TRBV7-9,ASSAGQGGSAF
TRBJ2-1,TRBV9,ASSGNNEQF
TRBJ2-1,TRBV28,ASSLEGRGSQQF
TRBJ2-6,TRBV6-6,ASSYPRGSGANVLT
TRBJ1-2,TRBV29-1,SVTQGGDGYT
TRBJ2-1,TRBV7-3,ASSPIGGQGNEQF
TRBJ2-3,TRBV11-1,ASSSRPSGGLVSGITDTQY
TRBJ1-3,TRBV20-1,SARGGQSSGNTIY
TRBJ2-1,TRBV11-1,ASSLSLAGVNLLRNEQF
TRBJ2-3,TRBV28,ASSLAGAWDTQY
TRBJ2-2,TRBV29-1,SAQPSAGGPAGELF
TRBJ2-1,TRBV7-3,ASSSRLSDEQF
TRBJ2-2,TRBV3-1,ASRLGENTGELF
TRBJ1-2,TRBV9,ASSPRTGYNYGYT
TRBJ1-1,TRBV20-1,SAREPLGGQGFTEAF
TRBJ1-5,TRBV30,AWSVPGQNSNQPQH
TRBJ2-2,TRBV3-1,ASSQNYVIGELF
TRBJ2-1,TRBV3-1,ASSQGQGISYNEQF
TRBJ2-3,TRBV3-1,ASSQDQGGFTDTQY
TRBJ2-7,TRBV5-4,ASAPSSSGGYEQY
TRBJ2-3,TRBV6-2/TRBV6-3,ASSYGALATDTQY
TRBJ2-7,TRBV20-1,SVSRGYEQY
TRBJ1-2,TRBV2,ASSGSRDRAYYGYT
TRBJ2-3,TRBV19,ASSETSPSTQY
TRBJ1-3,TRBV20-1,SARSYSGNTIY
TRBJ2-5,TRBV18,ASSPPGQKETQY
TRBJ1-2,TRBV30,AWSVLGAGYGYT
TRBJ1-2,TRBV19,ASSIPLDREGYT